The 3 T cell receptor beta chains reported below all come from one sample, sequenced in a study of regulatory T cells in long-lasting Graves disease (dated by TCRdb to about 2021). The time point label, as the study defines it: newly diagnosed GD, antithyroid drugs for less than 3 months. RNA was extracted from PBMCs in TRIzol for both TCR sequencing and RNA sequencing. Library creation used multiplex PCR. The run used an Illumina HiSeq 4000. iRepertoire HTBI primers and Arm-PCR amplification of CDR3 regions were used to construct TCR beta libraries. TCRdb itself trimmed the public reads at Q25 with fastp, ran MiXCR and retained productive beta chains. A single entry per CDR3 protein holds the most common genes and DNA from its merged rows. The sample table lists about 420,000 distinct CDR3 sequences, less than 20% of them with a count of one. In total, the top ten clones hold about 23% of the sample.

The same sample was also used in a study of T cells in Graves' hyperthyroidism and ophthalmopathy.

The material was peripheral blood mononuclear cells (PBMCs), obtained at new diagnosis, from a patient treated with antithyroid drugs. All receptors come from a woman younger than 35 with Graves disease. Donor details come from another sample of the same person, matched by shared clones.

The chain has TRBV6-1 and TRBJ1-5; D is unclear. Germline values: CDR1 MNHNS, CDR2 SASEGT. The CDR3 has 13 amino acids. DNA for the CDR3: TGTGCTACCCACAGAGGTAGCAATCAGCCCCAGCATTTT. As protein: CATHRGSNQPQHF.

This clonotype appeared many times. The chain has TRBV6-5 and TRBJ1-1; D remains ambiguous. This CDR3 has 14 amino acids. The V gene's germline CDR1 is MNHEY and CDR2 SVGAGI. Deletions cut 2 bases from V and 0 bases from J, with 7 bases between. CDR3 DNA sequence: TGTGCCAGCAGTTACAAGGGTATGAACACTGAAGCTTTCTTT. The encoded protein is CASSYKGMNTEAFF.

V is TRBV7-8 and J is TRBJ1-5, with D uncertain. Trimming shortened V by 5 bases and J by 3 bases, and 8 bases separated the two germline ends. The CDR3 is 13 amino acids. From germline, CDR1 is SGHVS and CDR2 FQNEAQ. CDR3: CASSPDYNQPQHF. CDR3 DNA: TGTGCCAGCAGCCCGGATTACAATCAGCCCCAGCATTTT.